Each of the 11 T cell receptor beta chains below was sequenced from the same sample in a study of T cell responses to AZD1222 COVID-19 vaccine. Produced via immunoSEQ multiplex PCR; TCRdb's table is partial and in-frame only. The data show about 100,000 clones, with approximately 93% seen just once and about 8.3% held by the top ten. This specimen consisted of peripheral blood, obtained 28 days after the second AZD1222 dose. Receptor source: an adult who received the AZD1222 COVID-19 vaccine.

The V and J genes are TRBV9 and TRBJ1-1; D gene ambiguous. Looked up from germline, CDR1 is SGDLS and CDR2 is YYNGEE. This CDR3 has 15 amino acids. V was pared by 4 bases and J by 0 bases, with 13 bases between. The CDR3 loop reads CASSPQGPMNTEAFF. As DNA, the CDR3 is TGTGCCAGCAGCCCCCAAGGACCGATGAACACTGAAGCTTTCTTT.

This clone was detected only once. The chain couples TRBV9 to TRBJ2-1, with D perhaps given as TRBD1 or TRBD2 (6 bases each). The germline V and J ends were trimmed by 4 bases and 5 bases, with 22 bases remaining between them. CDR3 size: 17 residues. Germline V gene data show CDR1 as SGDLS and CDR2 as YYNGEE. CDR3 DNA sequence: TGTGCCAGCAGCTCCTCGATCGGGGGCGGCGCTCACAATGAGCAGTTCTTC. Translating it yields CASSSSIGGGAHNEQFF.

This chain's CDR3 is CASSLGGSLYEQYF. CDR3 nucleotides: TGCGCCAGCAGCTTGGGGGGTAGCCTCTACGAGCAGTACTTC. This chain uses TRBV5-1 with TRBJ2-7; D not resolved. Germline assignment: CDR1 SGHRS and CDR2 YFSETQ. This CDR3 comprises 14 residues. V gave up 0 bases and J gave up 3 bases, with 10 bases separating them.

V is TRBV9 and J is TRBJ2-3; TRBD2 matches at 10 bases. With 4 bases clipped from V and 0 bases from J, the junction kept 5 bases outside the gene matches. This CDR3 comprises 16 residues. CDR1 and CDR2 (germline): SGDLS, YYNGEE. CDR3 residues: CASSIGLAASTDTQYF. The DNA of the CDR3 is TGTGCCAGCAGCATAGGACTAGCGGCTAGCACAGATACGCAGTATTTT.

CDR3 nucleotides: TGTGCCAGTGGACAGCAAAAAGAGACCCAGTACTTC. Its protein product is CASGQQKETQYF. This chain links TRBV19 with TRBJ2-5, with a possible D match to TRBD1 (6 bases). V was trimmed by 8 bases and J by 3 bases, leaving 10 bases between them. Per the germline V gene, CDR1 is LNHDA and CDR2 is SQIVND (reference sequence). The CDR3 runs 12 residues.

This chain uses TRBV10-3 with TRBJ1-1; D not resolved. Germline V CDR1 and CDR2: ENHRY, SYGVKD. CDR3 length: 14 amino acids. Trimming removed 4 bases from V and 0 bases from J, with 9 bases in between. This chain's CDR3 is CAISGEALNTEAFF. DNA for the CDR3: TGTGCCATCAGTGGCGAAGCCTTGAACACTGAAGCTTTCTTT.

The chain joins TRBV5-6 to TRBJ1-3; D perhaps matches TRBD1 (6 bases). V was shortened by 4 bases and J by 6 bases, with 11 bases between the two germline ends. This CDR3 is 13 amino acids long. Germline CDR1 and CDR2: SGHDT and YYEEEE. The DNA for the CDR3 is TGTGCCAGCAGCGCTGGACAGAAAAACACCATATATTTT. Protein sequence: CASSAGQKNTIYF.

This clone was counted a few times. This chain uses TRBV28 with TRBJ2-6; no reliable D call. Germline V gene sequence: CDR1 MDHEN, CDR2 SYDVKM. Trimming cost V 7 bases and J 1 base, with 5 bases left between them. CDR3 size: 13 residues. CDR3 region: CASTLSGANVLTF. The CDR3 region has the DNA TGTGCCAGCACCTTATCTGGGGCCAACGTCCTGACTTTC.

The chain links TRBV28 to TRBJ1-4; perhaps TRBD1 as D (5 bases). Deletions cut 2 bases from V and 0 bases from J, with 10 bases between. Germline CDR1 reads MDHEN; CDR2 reads SYDVKM. The CDR3 is made up of 16 amino acids. CDR3 amino acids: CASSLRGFATNEKLFF. CDR3 nucleotide sequence: TGTGCCAGCAGTTTACGGGGGTTTGCAACTAATGAAAAACTGTTTTTT.

The V call is TRBV19, the J call TRBJ2-1; D is uncertain. CDR3 length: 13 amino acids. The germline gives CDR1 LNHDA, CDR2 SQIVND (reference sequence). Trimming removed 1 base at V and 6 bases at J, with 7 bases between. CDR3 in amino acids: CASSIAQSNEQFF. The CDR3 DNA follows: TGTGCCAGTAGTATAGCCCAGAGCAATGAGCAGTTCTTC. Full variable domain (rest looked up from reference TRBV19 and TRBJ2-1): DGGITQSPKYLFRKEGQNVTLSCEQNLNHDAMYWYRQDPGQGLRLIYYSQIVNDFQKGDIAEGYSVSREKKESFPLTVTSAQKNPTAFYLCASSIAQSNEQFFGPGTRLTVL.

The chain combines TRBV19 with TRBJ1-5, with 8 bases aligning to TRBD1. Germline V gene lookup returns CDR1 LNHDA and CDR2 SQIVND (reference sequence). The CDR3 contains 19 residues. V gave up 1 base and J gave up 2 bases; unmatched junction bases: 13. CDR3 nucleotide sequence: TGTGCCAGTAGTATAGTTTCACAGGGGGTGAGGATGGGCAATCAGCCCCAGCATTTT. Its translation is CASSIVSQGVRMGNQPQHF.